These 2 T cell receptor beta chains share one sample of origin, sequenced in a study of blood T cells in healthy people across ages. Using a J-beta primer mix together with a sample-barcoded 5' primer, a second PCR was run for about 6 to 11 cycles. One entry per CDR3 protein results from TCRdb running MiXCR on the 5' RACE reads. The sample consists of about 940,000 distinct CDR3 sequences, 48% of them appearing once. Sequenced sample: blood. The receptor set was obtained from a young man in good health.

This clonotype was observed a handful of times. The chain carries TRBV20-1 and TRBJ1-2; 8 nucleotides agree with TRBD1. The trim removed 4 bases at V and 10 bases at J, leaving 20 bases unmatched. This CDR3 is built from 16 residues. The V gene's germline CDR1 is DFQATT and CDR2 SNEGSKA (reference sequence). The DNA of the CDR3 is TGCAGTGCTACACCCTTTGGACAGGGTTTGGTGCACCTCTACACCTTC. It yields the protein CSATPFGQGLVHLYTF.

The chain has TRBV29-1 and TRBJ1-3; 8 nucleotides match TRBD1. This CDR3 spans 16 amino acids. Trimming took 3 bases from V and 2 from J; bases not matched to a gene: 9. Germline assignment: CDR1 SQVTM and CDR2 ANQGSEA. The CDR3 nucleotides are TGCAGCGTTGACGCCCTCCCGACAGGGGCTGGAAACACCATATATTTT. Its translation: CSVDALPTGAGNTIYF.